The clone carrying this T cell receptor beta chain appeared a single time. This CDR3 has 15 residues. V was trimmed by 7 bases and J by 0 bases, leaving 13 bases between them. Germline V gene sequence: CDR1 SGHTA, CDR2 FQGNSA. The data derive from a study of blood T cell repertoires in COVID-19. About the study: Samples came from the United States, Italy and Spain, spanning acute and convalescent COVID-19. T cells, B-cell-depleted T cells, or PBMCs provided the cDNA or gDNA that served as material.

In the original workflow: Counts of nucleated cells, estimated from reference gene primer amplification, were obtained. Some clones are missing from TCRdb's copy, which holds only in-frame ones; the method was immunoSEQ multiplex PCR. V and J calls and clone size are as listed in that table; D and trimming were resolved from the DNA. The sample lists about 220,000 clones, roughly 85% occurring once. This receptor was identified in a woman aged 70-85 years with COVID-19, enrolled during active disease. The chain couples TRBV7-2 to TRBJ2-1; perhaps TRBD1 as D (5 bases). The specimen sequenced was peripheral blood. The CDR3 region is CASTLGVLSYNEQFF. CDR3 nucleotides: TGTGCCAGCACCCTAGGGGTGCTCTCCTACAATGAGCAGTTCTTC. Full variable domain (missing parts from reference TRBV7-2 and TRBJ2-1): GAGVSQSPSNKVTEKGKDVELRCDPISGHTALYWYRQSLGQGLEFLIYFQGNSAPDKSGLPSDRFSAERTGGSVSTLTIQRTQQEDSAVYLCASTLGVLSYNEQFFGPGTRLTVL.